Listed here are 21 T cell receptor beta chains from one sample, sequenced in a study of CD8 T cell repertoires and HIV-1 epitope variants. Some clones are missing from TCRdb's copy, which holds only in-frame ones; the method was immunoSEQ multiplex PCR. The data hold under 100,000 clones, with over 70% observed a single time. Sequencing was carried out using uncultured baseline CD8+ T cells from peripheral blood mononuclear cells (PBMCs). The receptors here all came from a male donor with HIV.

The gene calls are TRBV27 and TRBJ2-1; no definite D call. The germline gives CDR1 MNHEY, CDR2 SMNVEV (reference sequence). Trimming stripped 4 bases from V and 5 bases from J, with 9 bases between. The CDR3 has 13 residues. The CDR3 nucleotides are TGTGCCAGCAGTTACGACGCCAACAATGAGCAGTTCTTC. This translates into CASSYDANNEQFF.

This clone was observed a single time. In DNA form, the CDR3 reads TGTGCCAGCAGCGCAGACCCTGGCTACACCTTC. Its translation is CASSADPGYTF. J is TRBJ1-2 and V is TRBV7-9; D not resolved. V lost 5 bases and J lost 7, with 8 bases in between. This CDR3 is 11 amino acids long. Germline V gene data show CDR1 as SEHNR and CDR2 as FQNEAQ (reference sequence). The full variable domain, its missing parts supplied by reference TRBV7-9 and TRBJ1-2, is DTGVSQNPRHKITKRGQNVTFRCDPISEHNRLYWYRQTLGQGPEFLTYFQNEAQLEKSRLLSDRFSAERPKGSFSTLEIQRTEQGDSAMYLCASSADPGYTFGSGTRLTVV.

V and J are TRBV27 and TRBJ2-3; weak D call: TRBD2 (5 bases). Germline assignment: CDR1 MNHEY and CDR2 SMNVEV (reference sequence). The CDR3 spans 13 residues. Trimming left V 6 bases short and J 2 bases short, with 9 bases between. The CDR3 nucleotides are TGTGCCAGCAGCAAGCGGACCACAGATACGCAGTATTTT. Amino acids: CASSKRTTDTQYF.

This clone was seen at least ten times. In DNA, the CDR3 is TGTGCCAGCAGCCTTGACAGGGGCTACGAGCAGTACTTC. It codes for CASSLDRGYEQYF. This chain uses TRBV6-4 with TRBJ2-7; 8 positions agree with TRBD1. CDR1 is MRHNA, CDR2 SNTAGT, per germline. CDR3 size: 13 residues. The V and J ends lost 6 bases and 3 bases, in that order; junction bases with no gene match: 4.

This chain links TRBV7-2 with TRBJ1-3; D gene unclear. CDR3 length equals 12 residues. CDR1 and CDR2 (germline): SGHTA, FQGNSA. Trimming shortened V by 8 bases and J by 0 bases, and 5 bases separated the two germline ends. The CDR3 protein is CASSDSGNTIYF. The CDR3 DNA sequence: TGTGCCAGCTCCGACTCTGGAAACACCATATATTTT.

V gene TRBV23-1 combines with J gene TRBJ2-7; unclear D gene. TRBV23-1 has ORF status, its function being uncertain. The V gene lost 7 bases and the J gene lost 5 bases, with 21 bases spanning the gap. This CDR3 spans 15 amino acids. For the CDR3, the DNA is TGCGCCAGCAAAACAAGAAACGAGTCCCGGGACGAGCAGTACTTC. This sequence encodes CASKTRNESRDEQYF.

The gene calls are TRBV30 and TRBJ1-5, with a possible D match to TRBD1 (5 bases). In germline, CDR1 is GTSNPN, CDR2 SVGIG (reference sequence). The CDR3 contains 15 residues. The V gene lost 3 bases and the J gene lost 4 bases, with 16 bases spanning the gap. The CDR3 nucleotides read TGTGCCTGGAGGGGGATAGGAGACAGTAATCAGCCCCAGCATTTT. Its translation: CAWRGIGDSNQPQHF.

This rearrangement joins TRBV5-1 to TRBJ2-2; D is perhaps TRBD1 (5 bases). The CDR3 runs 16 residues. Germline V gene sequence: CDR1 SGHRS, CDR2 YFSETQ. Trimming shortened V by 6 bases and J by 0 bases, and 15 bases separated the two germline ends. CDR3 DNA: TGCGCCAGCAACCTGGGGCTTATCGCGAACACCGGGGAGCTGTTTTTT. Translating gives CASNLGLIANTGELFF.

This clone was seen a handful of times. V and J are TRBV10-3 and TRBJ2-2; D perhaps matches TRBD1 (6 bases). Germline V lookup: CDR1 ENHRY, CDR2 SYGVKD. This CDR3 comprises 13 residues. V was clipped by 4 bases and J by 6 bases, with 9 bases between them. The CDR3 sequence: CAISGEGAGELFF. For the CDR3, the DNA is TGTGCCATCAGTGGAGAGGGGGCCGGGGAGCTGTTTTTT.

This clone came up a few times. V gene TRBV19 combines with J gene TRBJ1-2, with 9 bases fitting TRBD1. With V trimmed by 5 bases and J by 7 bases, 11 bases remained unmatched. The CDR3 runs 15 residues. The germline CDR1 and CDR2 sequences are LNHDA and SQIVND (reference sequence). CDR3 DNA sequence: TGTGCCAGTAGTGCAGGGACAGGGCGAGGTGGTGGCTACACCTTC. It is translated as CASSAGTGRGGGYTF.

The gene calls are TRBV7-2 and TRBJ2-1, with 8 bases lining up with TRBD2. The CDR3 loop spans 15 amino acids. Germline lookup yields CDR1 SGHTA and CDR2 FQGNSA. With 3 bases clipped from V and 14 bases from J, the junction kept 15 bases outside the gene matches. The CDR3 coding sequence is TGTGCCAGCAGCTTCCAAGCGGGAGAGGGGAGCCGGGAGTTCTTC. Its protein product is CASSFQAGEGSREFF. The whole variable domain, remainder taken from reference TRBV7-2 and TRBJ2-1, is GAGVSQSPSNKVTEKGKDVELRCDPISGHTALYWYRQSLGQGLEFLIYFQGNSAPDKSGLPSDRFSAERTGGSVSTLTIQRTQQEDSAVYLCASSFQAGEGSREFFGPGTRLTVL.

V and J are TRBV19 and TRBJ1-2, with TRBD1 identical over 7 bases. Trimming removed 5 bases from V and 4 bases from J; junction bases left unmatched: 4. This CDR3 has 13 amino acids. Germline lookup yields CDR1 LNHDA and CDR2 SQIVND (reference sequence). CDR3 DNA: TGTGCCAGTAGTGAGACAGGGCTCTATGGCTACACCTTC. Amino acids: CASSETGLYGYTF.

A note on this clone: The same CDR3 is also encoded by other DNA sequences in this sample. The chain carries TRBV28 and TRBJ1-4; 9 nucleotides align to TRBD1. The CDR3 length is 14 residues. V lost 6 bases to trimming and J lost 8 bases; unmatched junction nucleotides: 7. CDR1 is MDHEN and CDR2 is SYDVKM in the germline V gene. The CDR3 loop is CASSLTGGGEKLFF. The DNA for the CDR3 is TGTGCCAGCAGCTTGACAGGGGGAGGGGAAAAACTGTTTTTT.

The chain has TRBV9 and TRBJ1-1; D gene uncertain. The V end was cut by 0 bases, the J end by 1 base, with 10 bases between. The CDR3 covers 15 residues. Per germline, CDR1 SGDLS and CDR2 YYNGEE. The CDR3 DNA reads TGTGCCAGCAGCGTAGAGGTGAGTCCGAACACTGAAGCTTTCTTT. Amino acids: CASSVEVSPNTEAFF.

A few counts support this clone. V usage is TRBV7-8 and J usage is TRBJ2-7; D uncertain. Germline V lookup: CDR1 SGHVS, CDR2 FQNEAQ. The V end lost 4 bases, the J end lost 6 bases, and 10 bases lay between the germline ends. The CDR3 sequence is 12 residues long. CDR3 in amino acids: CASSSNMGEQYF. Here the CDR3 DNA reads TGTGCCAGCAGCTCCAACATGGGCGAGCAGTACTTC.

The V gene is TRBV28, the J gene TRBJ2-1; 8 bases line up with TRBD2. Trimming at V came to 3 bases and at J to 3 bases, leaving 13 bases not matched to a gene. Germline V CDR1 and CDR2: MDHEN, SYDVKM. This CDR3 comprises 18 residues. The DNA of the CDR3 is TGTGCCAGCAGTTTCCTCCTTCGCATAGCGGGAAGCTACAATGAGCAGTTCTTC. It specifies CASSFLLRIAGSYNEQFF.

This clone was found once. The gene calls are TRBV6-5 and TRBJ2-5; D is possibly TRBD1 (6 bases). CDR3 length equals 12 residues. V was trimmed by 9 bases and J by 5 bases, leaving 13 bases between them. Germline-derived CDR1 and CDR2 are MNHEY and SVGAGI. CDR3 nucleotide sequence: TGTGCCAGTCTGGAGAGGGGGGAGACCCAGTACTTC. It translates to CASLERGETQYF.

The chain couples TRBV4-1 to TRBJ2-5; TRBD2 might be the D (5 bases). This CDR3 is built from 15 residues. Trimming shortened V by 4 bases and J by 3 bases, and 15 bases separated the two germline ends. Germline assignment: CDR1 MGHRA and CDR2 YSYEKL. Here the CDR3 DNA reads TGCGCCAGCAGCCGCCGGGAATCGGAAAAAGAGACCCAGTACTTC. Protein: CASSRRESEKETQYF.

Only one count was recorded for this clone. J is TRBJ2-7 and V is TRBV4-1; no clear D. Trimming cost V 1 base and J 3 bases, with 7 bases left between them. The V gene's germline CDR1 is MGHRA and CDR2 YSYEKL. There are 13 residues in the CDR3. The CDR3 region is CASSQGSVYEQYF. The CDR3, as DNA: TGCGCCAGCAGCCAAGGATCTGTCTACGAGCAGTACTTC.

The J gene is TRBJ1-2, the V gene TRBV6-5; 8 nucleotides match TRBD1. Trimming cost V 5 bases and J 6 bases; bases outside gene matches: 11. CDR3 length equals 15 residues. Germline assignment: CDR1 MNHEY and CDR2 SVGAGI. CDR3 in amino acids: CASSTTNRGYDGYTF. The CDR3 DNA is TGTGCCAGCAGTACTACTAACAGGGGGTATGATGGCTACACCTTC.

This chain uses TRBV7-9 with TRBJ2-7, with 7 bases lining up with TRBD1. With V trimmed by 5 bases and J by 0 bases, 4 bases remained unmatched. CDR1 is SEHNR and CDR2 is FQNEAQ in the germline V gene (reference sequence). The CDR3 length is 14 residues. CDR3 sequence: CASSPDRVSYEQYF. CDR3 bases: TGTGCCAGCAGCCCCGACAGGGTCTCCTACGAGCAGTACTTC.